The 28 T cell receptor beta chains below come from one sample, sequenced in a study of blood T cell repertoires in COVID-19. The protocol was immunoSEQ multiplex PCR, while the TCRdb copy is restricted to in-frame clones and leaves out a portion. The table lists roughly 150,000 clones, 75% to 90% of them singletons. The specimen was peripheral blood. All receptors derive from a woman older than 75 with acute or convalescent COVID-19.

The rearrangement joins TRBV5-1 to TRBJ1-2, with TRBD1 as a possible D gene (6 bases). The germline V gene encodes CDR1 SGHRS and CDR2 YFSETQ. The CDR3 consists of 14 residues. V lost 4 bases to trimming and J lost 2 bases, with 12 bases between them. CDR3 loop: CASSPGQINYGYTF. In nucleotides, the CDR3 is TGCGCCAGCAGCCCCGGACAGATAAACTATGGCTACACCTTC.

This clone was observed a few times. The V and J genes are TRBV4-3 and TRBJ1-5; D gene unclear. CDR3 length: 13 residues. Germline V gene sequence: CDR1 LGHNA, CDR2 YSLEER. Trimming removed 0 bases from V and 7 bases from J, with 7 bases in between. This chain's CDR3 is CASSQDHFQPQHF. The DNA for the CDR3 is TGCGCCAGCAGCCAAGACCATTTCCAGCCCCAGCATTTT.

The V call is TRBV5-4, the J call TRBJ2-1; 7 bases are shared with TRBD1. The J segment lost 8 bases and the V segment lost 4 bases, leaving 9 bases of the junction unmatched. Looked up from germline, CDR1 is SGHNT and CDR2 is YYREEE (reference sequence). The CDR3 is made up of 14 amino acids. The CDR3, as DNA: TGTGCCAGCAGCACCCAGACAGGGATCGATGAGCAGTTCTTC. As protein: CASSTQTGIDEQFF.

The chain carries TRBV4-1 and TRBJ1-1; D is perhaps TRBD1 (5 bases). With 3 bases removed from V and 5 bases from J, the gap between germline ends came to 16 bases. The germline gives CDR1 MGHRA, CDR2 YSYEKL. The CDR3 has 15 amino acids. The CDR3, as DNA: TGCGCCAGCAGCCAGAACGGATGGGGGGATACTGAAGCTTTCTTT. Its translation is CASSQNGWGDTEAFF.

The chain recombines TRBV19 with TRBJ2-5, with 16 bases that match TRBD2. Germline CDR1 LNHDA, CDR2 SQIVND (reference sequence). The CDR3 covers 17 residues. V lost 3 bases, J lost 1 base, and 2 bases stayed unmatched. The CDR3 region has the DNA TGTGCCAGTAGTATCGGGACTAGCGGGGGGGTCCAAGAGACCCAGTACTTC. Amino acid sequence: CASSIGTSGGVQETQYF.

The chain couples TRBV7-2 to TRBJ1-2, with D unresolved. CDR3 length: 15 residues. From germline, CDR1 is SGHTA and CDR2 FQGNSA. V lost 1 base, J lost 2 bases, and 11 bases lay in between. The CDR3, as DNA: TGTGCCAGCAGCTTAGGACTAGCGGTGAACTATGGCTACACCTTC. Translation: CASSLGLAVNYGYTF.

This chain connects TRBV19 to TRBJ1-2; 7 positions agree with TRBD1. Germline trimming cut 5 bases from V and 2 bases from J; bases unmatched to any gene: 5. CDR1 is LNHDA, CDR2 SQIVND, per germline (reference sequence). This CDR3 has 14 amino acids. CDR3 nucleotides: TGTGCCAGTAGTCCTTCAGGGGGAAACTATGGCTACACCTTC. This codes for CASSPSGGNYGYTF.

This chain links TRBV6-4 with TRBJ2-7; 9 bases fit TRBD1. V was clipped by 0 bases and J by 0 bases; unmatched bases: 9. Germline CDR1 reads MRHNA; CDR2 reads SNTAGT. The CDR3 runs to 18 residues. CDR3: CASSDSRATGGLSYEQYF. The CDR3 DNA reads as TGTGCCAGCAGTGACTCGAGAGCGACAGGGGGTCTCTCCTACGAGCAGTACTTC.

The table lists this clone with a few counts. The chain has TRBV28 and TRBJ2-2, with 7 positions matching TRBD2. The CDR3 consists of 14 residues. J lost 4 bases, V lost 5 bases, and 4 bases had no gene match. The germline V gene encodes CDR1 MDHEN and CDR2 SYDVKM. CDR3 sequence reads: CASSPGGGTGELFF. The CDR3 DNA is TGTGCCAGCAGTCCTGGGGGGGGCACCGGGGAGCTGTTTTTT.

The rearrangement uses TRBV7-2 and TRBJ2-2, with D possibly being TRBD1 (6 bases). This CDR3 spans 17 amino acids. CDR1 SGHTA and CDR2 FQGNSA come from the germline V gene. V gave up 7 bases and J gave up 0 bases, with 18 bases separating them. The CDR3 region has the DNA TGTGCCAGCACTAAATTCTACAGGGAACCGAACACCGGGGAGCTGTTTTTT. Protein: CASTKFYREPNTGELFF.

The chain recombines TRBV5-1 with TRBJ1-3; unclear D gene. The CDR3 contains 16 residues. CDR1 and CDR2 from the germline V gene are SGHRS and YFSETQ. Trimming shortened V by 0 bases and J by 1 base, and 11 bases separated the two germline ends. CDR3 protein: CASSLAGRGSGNTIYF. The CDR3 bases are TGCGCCAGCAGCTTGGCGGGGAGAGGTTCTGGAAACACCATATATTTT.

The CDR3 is CASRTGGAFYSGNTIYF. The DNA of the CDR3 is TGTGCCAGCAGGACAGGGGGGGCCTTTTACTCTGGAAACACCATATATTTT. The genes are TRBV2 and TRBJ1-3; 9 bases match TRBD1. CDR1 is SNHLY and CDR2 is FYNNEI in the germline V gene. Trimming took 6 bases from V and 0 from J; bases not matched to a gene: 9. This CDR3 comprises 17 residues. Based on the CDR3 plus reference TRBV2 and TRBJ1-3, the full variable domain is EPEVTQTPSHQVTQMGQEVILRCVPISNHLYFYWYRQILGQKVEFLVSFYNNEISEKSEIFDDQFSVERPDGSNFTLKIRSTKLEDSAMYFCASRTGGAFYSGNTIYFGEGSWLTVV.

The chain couples TRBV2 to TRBJ1-6; weak D call: TRBD1 (5 bases). This CDR3 has 14 amino acids. With 3 bases removed from V and 8 bases from J, the gap between germline ends came to 11 bases. Germline lookup yields CDR1 SNHLY and CDR2 FYNNEI. CDR3: CASSEGRVHSPLHF. The CDR3 DNA reads TGTGCCAGCAGTGAGGGCAGGGTGCATTCACCCCTCCACTTT. Drawing the rest from reference TRBV2 and TRBJ1-6, the complete variable domain is EPEVTQTPSHQVTQMGQEVILRCVPISNHLYFYWYRQILGQKVEFLVSFYNNEISEKSEIFDDQFSVERPDGSNFTLKIRSTKLEDSAMYFCASSEGRVHSPLHFGNGTRLTVT.

The genes are TRBV4-1 and TRBJ2-6, with TRBD1 matching over 12 bases. The CDR3 runs to 17 residues. V was clipped by 8 bases and J by 5 bases; unmatched bases: 10. Germline values: CDR1 MGHRA, CDR2 YSYEKL. CDR3 loop: CASRRGQGAQRANVLTF. As DNA, the CDR3 is TGCGCCAGCCGTCGGGGACAGGGGGCGCAGAGGGCCAACGTCCTGACTTTC.

The V and J genes are TRBV10-3 and TRBJ1-6; TRBD1 might be the D (6 bases). CDR1 ENHRY and CDR2 SYGVKD come from the germline V gene. V dropped 3 bases and J dropped 0 bases, with 15 bases sitting between them. This CDR3 is 18 amino acids long. The CDR3 DNA reads TGTGCCATCAGTGACCTTACAGGGACCAGCTCCTATAATTCACCCCTCCACTTT. Residues: CAISDLTGTSSYNSPLHF.

This chain uses TRBV27 with TRBJ1-2; TRBD1 aligns across 9 bases. Germline trimming cut 4 bases from V and 4 bases from J; bases unmatched to any gene: 10. This CDR3 has 16 amino acids. CDR1 and CDR2 (germline): MNHEY, SMNVEV (reference sequence). CDR3 sequence: CASSSQGTGGLYGYTF. The CDR3 DNA sequence: TGTGCCAGCAGTTCCCAGGGAACAGGGGGCCTCTATGGCTACACCTTC.

The chain is built from TRBV27 and TRBJ1-1; D remains unclear. V shed 4 bases and J shed 1 base, with 13 bases lying between them. The CDR3 contains 15 residues. Germline V gene lookup returns CDR1 MNHEY and CDR2 SMNVEV (reference sequence). The DNA for the CDR3 is TGTGCCAGCAGTTCAGCGAGGAATTCGAACACTGAAGCTTTCTTT. This sequence encodes CASSSARNSNTEAFF.

The chain combines TRBV4-3 with TRBJ1-2, with TRBD1 as a possible D gene (6 bases). Germline V gene lookup returns CDR1 LGHNA and CDR2 YSLEER. CDR3 length equals 14 residues. V dropped 4 bases and J dropped 5 bases, with 14 bases sitting between them. The CDR3 protein is CASSPATGDYGYTF. The CDR3 region has the DNA TGCGCCAGCAGCCCCGCGACAGGCGATTATGGCTACACCTTC.

The chain carries TRBV12-3 or TRBV12-4 and TRBJ1-1; D perhaps matches TRBD1 (5 bases). Deletions cut 5 bases from V and 7 bases from J, with 14 bases between. This CDR3 contains 13 residues. CDR3 sequence (DNA): TGTGCCAGCAGTACGGGACTCGAGGGTGAAGCTTTCTTT. It is translated as CASSTGLEGEAFF.

CDR3 bases: TGTGCCGGAATACAGGGGGCTGGAAACACCATATATTTT. Encoded protein: CAGIQGAGNTIYF. The chain joins TRBV30 to TRBJ1-3; 8 bases align to TRBD1. Germline V gives CDR1 GTSNPN, CDR2 SVGIG (reference sequence). The CDR3 covers 13 residues. The V gene end was trimmed by 8 bases and the J gene end by 2 bases; junction bases not matched to a gene: 5.

This rearrangement joins TRBV7-2 to TRBJ1-6; weak D call: TRBD1 (5 bases). The CDR3 spans 15 residues. Trimming cost V 5 bases and J 7 bases, with 15 bases left between them. In germline, CDR1 is SGHTA, CDR2 FQGNSA. The CDR3 region has the DNA TGTGCCAGCAGCCCGCGGGACGGTAGAAATTCACCCCTCCACTTT. It yields the protein CASSPRDGRNSPLHF. The full variable domain, in which reference TRBV7-2 and TRBJ1-6 provide the parts outside the CDR3, is GAGVSQSPSNKVTEKGKDVELRCDPISGHTALYWYRQSLGQGLEFLIYFQGNSAPDKSGLPSDRFSAERTGGSVSTLTIQRTQQEDSAVYLCASSPRDGRNSPLHFGNGTRLTVT.

The genes are TRBV5-1 and TRBJ1-6, with D possibly TRBD1 on 5 matching bases. The CDR3 consists of 16 residues. V lost 4 bases to trimming and J lost 14 bases, with 25 bases between them. Germline CDR1 and CDR2: SGHRS and YFSETQ. The CDR3 region has the DNA TGCGCCAGCAGCCCCACAGTGAATCAGGGTCATGCTGCCCTCCACTTT. Residues: CASSPTVNQGHAALHF.

This CDR3 is CAWTGTGAGELFF. CDR3 nucleotides: TGTGCCTGGACCGGGACAGGGGCAGGGGAGCTGTTTTTT. V usage is TRBV30 and J usage is TRBJ2-2, with 10 bases matching TRBD1. Germline lookup yields CDR1 GTSNPN and CDR2 SVGIG (reference sequence). Trimming at V came to 4 bases and at J to 8 bases, leaving 4 bases not matched to a gene. This CDR3 is built from 13 residues.

CDR3 sequence reads: CASSLTQGEQFF. The CDR3 DNA is TGTGCCAGCAGTTTGACACAGGGGGAGCAGTTCTTC. J is TRBJ2-1 and V is TRBV6-5, with 7 bases aligning to TRBD1. CDR3 size: 12 residues. CDR1 and CDR2 (germline): MNHEY, SVGAGI. The V gene end was trimmed by 4 bases and the J gene end by 10 bases; junction bases not matched to a gene: 4.

The J gene is TRBJ1-1, the V gene TRBV4-1; 9 bases agree with TRBD1. This CDR3 spans 15 amino acids. CDR1 is MGHRA and CDR2 is YSYEKL in the germline V gene. The ends lost 2 bases at V and 5 bases at J; junction bases unmatched: 6. Here the CDR3 reads CASSQSQGARTEAFF. The CDR3 DNA reads TGCGCCAGCAGCCAATCACAGGGGGCTAGGACTGAAGCTTTCTTT.

About this clone: The same CDR3 also results from other DNA sequences found in this sample. The genes are TRBV7-2 and TRBJ1-2, with TRBD1 matching over 8 bases. Germline CDR1 and CDR2: SGHTA and FQGNSA. J was trimmed by 5 bases and V by 5 bases; bases with no gene match: 4. CDR3 size: 13 residues. CDR3 nucleotide sequence: TGTGCCAGCAGCCCAGGACAGGGATATGGCTACACCTTC. As protein: CASSPGQGYGYTF.

The J gene is TRBJ1-4, the V gene TRBV30, with D hard to call. CDR3 length equals 15 residues. The V gene's germline CDR1 is GTSNPN and CDR2 SVGIG (reference sequence). V lost 2 bases and J lost 7, with 17 bases in between. CDR3: CAWSSPGLFGEKLFF. For the CDR3, the DNA is TGTGCCTGGAGTTCCCCCGGACTTTTCGGTGAAAAACTGTTTTTT.

The chain joins TRBV30 to TRBJ1-3; D is ambiguous. CDR3 length equals 17 residues. Germline lookup yields CDR1 GTSNPN and CDR2 SVGIG (reference sequence). V shed 3 bases and J shed 0 bases, with 18 bases lying between them. This CDR3 is CAWRGSGRIFSGNTIYF. In DNA form, the CDR3 reads TGTGCCTGGAGAGGTTCAGGCAGGATTTTCTCTGGAAACACCATATATTTT.